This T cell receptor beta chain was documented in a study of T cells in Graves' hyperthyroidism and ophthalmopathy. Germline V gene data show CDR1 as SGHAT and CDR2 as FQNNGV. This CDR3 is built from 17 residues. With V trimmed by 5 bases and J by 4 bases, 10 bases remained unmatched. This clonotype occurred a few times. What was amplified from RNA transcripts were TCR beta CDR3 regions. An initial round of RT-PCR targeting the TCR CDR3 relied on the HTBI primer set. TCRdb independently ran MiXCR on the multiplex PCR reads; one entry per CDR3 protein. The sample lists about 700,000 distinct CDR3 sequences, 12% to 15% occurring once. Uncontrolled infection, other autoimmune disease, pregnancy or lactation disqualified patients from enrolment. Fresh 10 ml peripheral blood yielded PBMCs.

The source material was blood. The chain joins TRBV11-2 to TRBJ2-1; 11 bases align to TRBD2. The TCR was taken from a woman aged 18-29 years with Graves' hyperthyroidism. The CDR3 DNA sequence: TGTGCCAGCAGCCTACCCCGGGGGACTAGCGGATACAATGAGCAGTTCTTC. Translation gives CASSLPRGTSGYNEQFF. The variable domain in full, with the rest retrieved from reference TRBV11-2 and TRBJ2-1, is EAGVAQSPRYKIIEKRQSVAFWCNPISGHATLYWYQQILGQGPKLLIQFQNNGVVDDSQLPKDRFSAERLKGVDSTLKIQPAKLEDSAVYLCASSLPRGTSGYNEQFFGPGTRLTVL.